The text below deals with one TCR beta chain. Peripheral blood came from all dose cohorts at three timepoints. Sequencing used immunoSEQ multiplex PCR; TCRdb keeps in-frame clones, though not all of them. The sample includes about 99,000 clones, roughly nine tenths of them seen just once. Germline lookup yields CDR1 MDHEN and CDR2 SYDVKM. The V segment lost 7 bases and the J segment 2 bases; nucleotides outside the gene matches: 4. The CDR3 totals 13 residues. This sample stems from a study of OX40 agonist ivuxolimab in advanced cancers. The wider study: Patients were treated with ivuxolimab, an agonistic anti-OX40 (CD134) antibody.

The source is an adult with an advanced solid tumor such as melanoma, head and neck, liver or kidney cancer. V gene TRBV28 combines with J gene TRBJ2-5; 7 bases agree with TRBD2. The sample here was CD4+ or CD8+ T cells sorted from blood, taken in a trial of the OX40 agonist ivuxolimab. The CDR3 bases are TGTGCCAGCAAAGAGGGAGGGCAAGAGACCCAGTACTTC. It yields the protein CASKEGGQETQYF.